This entry lists 21 T cell receptor beta chains sequenced from one sample in a study of cytomegalovirus exposure and HLA in healthy donors. Assay used: immunoSEQ multiplex PCR; TCRdb lists only in-frame clones, some missing. The sample shows 150,000 to 200,000 clones, around nine tenths of them seen only once. Sequenced: PBMCs. Source of these receptors: a young man in good health and CMV-seronegative.

This chain connects TRBV2 to TRBJ2-3; maybe TRBD2 (6 bases). Germline lookup yields CDR1 SNHLY and CDR2 FYNNEI. V shed 4 bases and J shed 0 bases, with 11 bases lying between them. The CDR3 runs 15 residues. The CDR3 region has the DNA TGTGCCAGCAGTGCTAAGCGGGTGAGCACAGATACGCAGTATTTT. Its translation is CASSAKRVSTDTQYF.

The V and J genes are TRBV4-1 and TRBJ2-7; 10 nucleotides match TRBD2. After removal of 1 base from V and 6 bases from J, the junction contained 9 bases not matched to a gene. The CDR3 loop spans 16 amino acids. Germline lookup yields CDR1 MGHRA and CDR2 YSYEKL. This chain's CDR3 is CASSQALAGAGGEQYV. The CDR3 coding sequence is TGCGCCAGCAGCCAAGCCCTAGCGGGGGCGGGGGGCGAGCAGTACGTC.

The chain links TRBV18 to TRBJ1-2, with 8 bases lining up with TRBD1. V shed 6 bases, J shed 8 bases, and the junction held 11 bases outside the gene matches. This CDR3 comprises 14 residues. CDR1 is KGHSH, CDR2 LQKENI, per germline. The CDR3 DNA follows: TGTGCCAGCTCCCTCACGGACAGGGCCTTAGGCTACACCTTC. Its translation is CASSLTDRALGYTF.

The rearrangement links TRBV9 to TRBJ2-1, with TRBD1 identical over 7 bases. This CDR3 has 16 amino acids. With 4 bases clipped from V and 0 bases from J, the junction kept 7 bases outside the gene matches. The germline gives CDR1 SGDLS, CDR2 YYNGEE. CDR3 in amino acids: CASSLRQGSSYNEQFF. The CDR3 bases are TGTGCCAGCAGCCTACGACAGGGCTCCTCCTACAATGAGCAGTTCTTC.

This rearrangement joins TRBV7-8 to TRBJ2-1, with no clear D. Deletions cut 1 base from V and 11 bases from J, with 12 bases between. Looked up from germline, CDR1 is SGHVS and CDR2 is FQNEAQ. There are 13 residues in the CDR3. The chain's CDR3 is CASSLGEEMKQFF. CDR3 bases: TGTGCCAGCAGCTTAGGCGAGGAAATGAAGCAGTTCTTC.

CDR3 sequence: CASSLTGVHNSPLHF. The CDR3 bases are TGTGCCAGCAGCCTCACAGGGGTCCATAATTCACCCCTCCACTTT. The chain uses TRBV28 and TRBJ1-6, with TRBD1 matching over 7 bases. The V gene end was trimmed by 6 bases and the J gene end by 5 bases; junction bases not matched to a gene: 7. Germline assignment: CDR1 MDHEN and CDR2 SYDVKM. This CDR3 comprises 15 residues.

The chain links TRBV19 to TRBJ2-3; 7 nucleotides align to TRBD2. This CDR3 has 15 amino acids. In germline, CDR1 is LNHDA, CDR2 SQIVND (reference sequence). The trim removed 1 base at V and 5 bases at J, leaving 6 bases unmatched. CDR3 nucleotide sequence: TGTGCCAGTAGTATAGGCGGGAGCGGCGGAGATACGCAGTATTTT. Protein product: CASSIGGSGGDTQYF.

This chain connects TRBV28 to TRBJ1-5; D remains ambiguous. Germline CDR1 MDHEN, CDR2 SYDVKM. Trimming removed 6 bases at V and 3 bases at J, with 12 bases between. CDR3 length: 14 amino acids. The CDR3 here is CASSYGIPNQPQHF. The CDR3 region has the DNA TGTGCCAGCAGCTACGGTATCCCCAATCAGCCCCAGCATTTT.

This clone was counted once. The V call is TRBV1, the J call TRBJ1-1. TRBV1 is shown as a pseudogene. The CDR3 is 14 residues long. CDR3 DNA sequence: TGCACCAGCAGCCATAGGGACGGGAGGACTGAAGCTTTCTTT. Translated: CTSSHRDGRTEAFF.

The V gene is TRBV7-9, the J gene TRBJ2-2; D is possibly TRBD2 (6 bases). V lost 4 bases and J lost 7, with 19 bases in between. The germline gives CDR1 SEHNR, CDR2 FQNEAQ (reference sequence). The CDR3 is made up of 16 amino acids. The CDR3 coding sequence is TGTGCCAGCAGCTCCTTGGGACTTTTAACGGGCGGGGAGCTGTTTTTT. Translated: CASSSLGLLTGGELFF. Full variable domain (missing parts from reference TRBV7-9 and TRBJ2-2): DTGVSQNPRHKITKRGQNVTFRCDPISEHNRLYWYRQTLGQGPEFLTYFQNEAQLEKSRLLSDRFSAERPKGSFSTLEIQRTEQGDSAMYLCASSSLGLLTGGELFFGEGSRLTVL.

This sequence joins TRBV5-1 and TRBJ1-5; tentatively, D is TRBD1 (5 bases). With 5 bases removed from V and 7 bases from J, the gap between germline ends came to 16 bases. CDR3 length: 14 amino acids. The germline V gene has CDR1 SGHRS and CDR2 YFSETQ. The CDR3 nucleotides read TGCGCCAGCAGTGCCCAGCCCCGGGGGCAGCCCCAGCATTTT. Its translation: CASSAQPRGQPQHF.

This sequence joins TRBV4-1 and TRBJ1-2; D perhaps matches TRBD1 (5 bases). Germline values: CDR1 MGHRA, CDR2 YSYEKL. V shed 5 bases and J shed 7 bases, with 11 bases lying between them. This CDR3 spans 12 amino acids. CDR3 DNA: TGCGCCAGCAGCACGACAGTAACTGGCTACACCTTC. Protein: CASSTTVTGYTF.

This sequence joins TRBV18 and TRBJ2-7, with D possibly being TRBD2 (5 bases). Germline V gene lookup returns CDR1 KGHSH and CDR2 LQKENI. V lost 5 bases to trimming and J lost 4 bases, with 12 bases between them. The CDR3 is 13 residues long. This CDR3 reads CASSVSERYEQYF. The DNA for the CDR3 is TGTGCCAGCTCAGTTTCCGAGCGGTACGAGCAGTACTTC.

This clone is termed medium-sized. The V call is TRBV4-1, the J call TRBJ2-3; 10 bases agree with TRBD2. From germline, CDR1 is MGHRA and CDR2 YSYEKL. This CDR3 has 16 residues. V shed 4 bases and J 6 bases; nucleotides not matched to a gene: 10. CDR3 in amino acids: CASSREAGGPGDTQYF. The CDR3 DNA is TGCGCCAGCAGCCGGGAAGCGGGGGGGCCAGGGGATACGCAGTATTTT.

This clone was recorded at least ten times. The chain carries TRBV27 and TRBJ1-5, with a weak D call TRBD1 (6 bases). The V end lost 5 bases, the J end lost 0 bases, and 17 bases lay between the germline ends. The CDR3 consists of 17 residues. CDR1 is MNHEY, CDR2 SMNVEV, per germline (reference sequence). The CDR3 DNA reads as TGTGCCAGCAGTCCGTACTACAGGGCGTATAGCAATCAGCCCCAGCATTTT. This encodes CASSPYYRAYSNQPQHF.

The rearrangement links TRBV11-2 to TRBJ2-7; 9 nucleotides agree with TRBD1. The germline V gene encodes CDR1 SGHAT and CDR2 FQNNGV. Trimming removed 5 bases from V and 5 bases from J; junction bases left unmatched: 4. This CDR3 contains 13 residues. This chain's CDR3 is CASSGTGYDEQYF. The CDR3 region has the DNA TGTGCCAGCAGCGGGACAGGGTACGACGAGCAGTACTTC.

This chain links TRBV5-1 with TRBJ1-2; the match to TRBD1 covers 8 bases. The trim removed 0 bases at V and 2 bases at J, leaving 3 bases unmatched. Germline V gives CDR1 SGHRS, CDR2 YFSETQ. This CDR3 is 15 amino acids long. The CDR3 DNA is TGCGCCAGCAGCTTGGACACAGGGGGGAACTATGGCTACACCTTC. It is translated as CASSLDTGGNYGYTF.

V gene TRBV5-6 combines with J gene TRBJ2-2; D not certain. From germline, CDR1 is SGHDT and CDR2 YYEEEE. Trimming pared 1 base from V and 0 bases from J, leaving 7 bases between. The CDR3 spans 15 residues. CDR3 loop: CASSLFQTNTGELFF. Written as DNA, the CDR3 is TGTGCCAGCAGCTTGTTCCAGACGAACACCGGGGAGCTGTTTTTT.

The chain recombines TRBV10-2 with TRBJ2-5; 7 nucleotides match TRBD2. The germline V gene encodes CDR1 WSHSY and CDR2 SAAADI. The CDR3 runs to 15 residues. V lost 2 bases and J lost 1; bases outside the gene matches: 4. CDR3 bases: TGCGCCAGCAGTGAGGATGCGGGGGTCCAAGAGACCCAGTACTTC. It codes for CASSEDAGVQETQYF.

In this sample, this clone turned up once. This chain connects TRBV7-2 to TRBJ2-5, with unresolved D. This CDR3 spans 12 amino acids. The V and J ends lost 5 bases and 5 bases respectively, with 9 bases between them. Germline V lookup: CDR1 SGHTA, CDR2 FQGNSA. The CDR3 sequence is CASSQSIETQYF. CDR3 coding DNA: TGTGCCAGCAGCCAATCAATTGAGACCCAGTACTTC.

This chain connects TRBV27 to TRBJ1-2; 7 bases line up with TRBD1. Looked up from germline, CDR1 is MNHEY and CDR2 is SMNVEV (reference sequence). The CDR3 runs 15 residues. The J segment lost 1 base and the V segment lost 6 bases, leaving 8 bases of the junction unmatched. DNA of the CDR3: TGTGCCAGCAGCTCGACAGGGTCGTTTAACTATGGCTACACCTTC. Translation gives CASSSTGSFNYGYTF.